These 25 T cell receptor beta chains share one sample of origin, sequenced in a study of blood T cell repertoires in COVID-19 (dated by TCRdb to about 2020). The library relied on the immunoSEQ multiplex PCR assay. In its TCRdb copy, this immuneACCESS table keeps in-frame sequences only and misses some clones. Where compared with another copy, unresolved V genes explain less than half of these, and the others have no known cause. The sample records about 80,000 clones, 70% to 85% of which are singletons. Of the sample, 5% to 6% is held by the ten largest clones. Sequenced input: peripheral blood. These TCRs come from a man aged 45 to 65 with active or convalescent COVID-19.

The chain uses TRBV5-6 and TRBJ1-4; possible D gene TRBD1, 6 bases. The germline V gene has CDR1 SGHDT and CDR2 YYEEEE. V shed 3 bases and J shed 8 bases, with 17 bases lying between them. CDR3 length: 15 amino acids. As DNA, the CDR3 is TGTGCCAGCAGCTCCGATGGGGGGGCAGAGGAAAAACTGTTTTTT. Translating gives CASSSDGGAEEKLFF.

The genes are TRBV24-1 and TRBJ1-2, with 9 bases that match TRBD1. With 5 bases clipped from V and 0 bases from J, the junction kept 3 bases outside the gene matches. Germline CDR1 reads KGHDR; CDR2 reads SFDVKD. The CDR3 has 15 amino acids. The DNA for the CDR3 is TGTGCCACCAGTGGAACAGGGGGCCCTAACTATGGCTACACCTTC. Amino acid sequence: CATSGTGGPNYGYTF.

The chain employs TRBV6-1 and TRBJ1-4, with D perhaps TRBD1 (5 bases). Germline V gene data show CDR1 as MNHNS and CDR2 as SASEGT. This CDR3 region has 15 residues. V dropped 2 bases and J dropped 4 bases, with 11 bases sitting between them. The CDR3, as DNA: TGTGCCAGCAGTGAAAGTAAAGGGGTTAATGAAAAACTGTTTTTT. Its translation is CASSESKGVNEKLFF.

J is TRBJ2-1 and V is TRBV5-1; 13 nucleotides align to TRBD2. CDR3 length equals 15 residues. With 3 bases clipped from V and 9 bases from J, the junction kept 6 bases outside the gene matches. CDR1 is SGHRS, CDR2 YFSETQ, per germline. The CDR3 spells CASSSPGLAGSEQFF. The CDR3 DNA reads TGCGCCAGCAGCTCGCCGGGACTAGCGGGGAGTGAGCAGTTCTTC.

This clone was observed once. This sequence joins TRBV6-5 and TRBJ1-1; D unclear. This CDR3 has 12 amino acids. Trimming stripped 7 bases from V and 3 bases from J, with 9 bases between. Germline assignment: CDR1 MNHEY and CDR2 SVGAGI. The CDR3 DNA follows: TGTGCCAGCATGGGGAGATACACTGAAGCTTTCTTT. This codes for CASMGRYTEAFF.

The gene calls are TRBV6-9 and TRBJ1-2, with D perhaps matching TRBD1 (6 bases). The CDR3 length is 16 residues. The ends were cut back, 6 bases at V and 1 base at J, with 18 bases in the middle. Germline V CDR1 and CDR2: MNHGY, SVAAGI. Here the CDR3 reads CASRGGGEFINYGYTF. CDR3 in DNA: TGTGCCAGCAGGGGAGGGGGGGAATTCATTAACTATGGCTACACCTTC.

In nucleotides, the CDR3 is TGTGCCAGCAGCTTACCCGAGACAGGGAAGACCCAGTACTTC. This codes for CASSLPETGKTQYF. The V and J genes are TRBV11-2 and TRBJ2-5; TRBD1 matches at 7 bases. CDR1 and CDR2 (germline): SGHAT, FQNNGV. The CDR3 consists of 14 residues. The trim removed 2 bases at V and 6 bases at J, leaving 6 bases unmatched.

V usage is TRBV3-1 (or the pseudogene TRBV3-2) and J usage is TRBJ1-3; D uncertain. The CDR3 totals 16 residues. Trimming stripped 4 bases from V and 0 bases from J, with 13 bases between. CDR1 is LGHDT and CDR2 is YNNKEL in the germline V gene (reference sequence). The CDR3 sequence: CASSPGLRYSGNTIYF. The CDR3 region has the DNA TGTGCCAGCAGCCCTGGCCTCAGGTACTCTGGAAACACCATATATTTT.

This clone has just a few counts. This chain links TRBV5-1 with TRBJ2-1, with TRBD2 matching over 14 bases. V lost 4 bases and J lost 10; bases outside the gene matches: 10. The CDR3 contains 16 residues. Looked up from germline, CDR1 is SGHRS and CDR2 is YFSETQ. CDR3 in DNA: TGCGCCAGCAGCATTGGGACTAGCGGGGGAAAGGTGGAGCAGTTCTTC. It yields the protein CASSIGTSGGKVEQFF.

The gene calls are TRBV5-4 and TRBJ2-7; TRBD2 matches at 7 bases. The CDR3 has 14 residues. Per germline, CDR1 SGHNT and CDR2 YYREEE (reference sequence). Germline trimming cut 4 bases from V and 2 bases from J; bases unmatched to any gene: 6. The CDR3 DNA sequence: TGTGCCAGCAGCGGAGCGGGGCGAACCTACGAGCAGTACTTC. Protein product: CASSGAGRTYEQYF.

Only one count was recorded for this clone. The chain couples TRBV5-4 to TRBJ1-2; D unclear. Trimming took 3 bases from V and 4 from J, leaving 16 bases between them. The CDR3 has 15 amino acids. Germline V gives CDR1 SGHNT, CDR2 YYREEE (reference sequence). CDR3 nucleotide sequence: TGTGCCAGCAGCTCCCCATGGAGCTTGGGCTATGGCTACACCTTC. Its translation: CASSSPWSLGYGYTF.

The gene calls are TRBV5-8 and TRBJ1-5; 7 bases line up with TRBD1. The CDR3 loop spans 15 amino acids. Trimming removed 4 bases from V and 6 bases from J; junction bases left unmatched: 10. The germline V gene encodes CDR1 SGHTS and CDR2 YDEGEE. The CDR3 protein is CASSAAGGVGQPQHF. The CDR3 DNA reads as TGTGCCAGCAGCGCCGCAGGGGGAGTGGGTCAGCCCCAGCATTTT.

The CDR3 sequence is CASSQSTGSKETQYF. DNA of the CDR3: TGCGCCAGCAGTCAATCGACGGGTAGCAAAGAGACCCAGTACTTC. This chain links TRBV23-1 with TRBJ2-5; D not resolved. TRBV23-1 is an open reading frame, and its role is uncertain. The CDR3 is made up of 15 amino acids. The V end lost 0 bases, the J end lost 3 bases, and 11 bases lay between the germline ends.

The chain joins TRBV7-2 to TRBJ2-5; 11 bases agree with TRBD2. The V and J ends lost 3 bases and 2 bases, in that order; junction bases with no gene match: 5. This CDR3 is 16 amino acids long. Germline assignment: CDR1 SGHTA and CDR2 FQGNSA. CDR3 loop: CASSFGGTSGQETQYF. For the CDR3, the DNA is TGTGCCAGCAGCTTCGGAGGGACTAGCGGACAAGAGACCCAGTACTTC.

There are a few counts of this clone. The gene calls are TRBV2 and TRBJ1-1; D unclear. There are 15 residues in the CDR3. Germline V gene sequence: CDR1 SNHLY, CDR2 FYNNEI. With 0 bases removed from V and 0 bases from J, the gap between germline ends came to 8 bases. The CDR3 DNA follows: TGTGCCAGCAGTGAAGCTGGTTACATGAACACTGAAGCTTTCTTT. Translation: CASSEAGYMNTEAFF.

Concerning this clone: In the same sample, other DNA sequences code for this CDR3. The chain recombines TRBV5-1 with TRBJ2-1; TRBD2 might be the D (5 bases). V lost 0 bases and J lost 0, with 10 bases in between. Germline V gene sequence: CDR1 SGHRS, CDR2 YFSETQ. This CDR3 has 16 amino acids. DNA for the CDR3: TGCGCCAGCAGCTTGGCACCGGGAAGCTCCTACAATGAGCAGTTCTTC. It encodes CASSLAPGSSYNEQFF.

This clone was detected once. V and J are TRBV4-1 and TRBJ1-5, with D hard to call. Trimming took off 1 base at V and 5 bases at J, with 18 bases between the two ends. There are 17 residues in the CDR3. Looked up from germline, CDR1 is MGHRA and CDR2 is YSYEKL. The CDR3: CASSQVVSSPGDQPQHF. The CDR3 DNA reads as TGCGCCAGCAGCCAAGTTGTATCTTCCCCCGGGGATCAGCCCCAGCATTTT.

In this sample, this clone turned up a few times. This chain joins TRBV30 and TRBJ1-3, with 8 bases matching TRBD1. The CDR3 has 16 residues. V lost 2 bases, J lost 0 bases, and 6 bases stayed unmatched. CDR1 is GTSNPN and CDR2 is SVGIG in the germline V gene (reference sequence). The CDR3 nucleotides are TGTGCCTGGAGTAAGGACAGGGCTTACTCTGGAAACACCATATATTTT. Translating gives CAWSKDRAYSGNTIYF.

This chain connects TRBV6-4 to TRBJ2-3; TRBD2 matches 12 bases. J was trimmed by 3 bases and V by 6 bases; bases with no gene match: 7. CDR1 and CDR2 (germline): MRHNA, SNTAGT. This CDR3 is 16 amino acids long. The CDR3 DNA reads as TGTGCCAGCAGACTAGCGGGGGGCTCCGCGACAGATACGCAGTATTTT. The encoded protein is CASRLAGGSATDTQYF.

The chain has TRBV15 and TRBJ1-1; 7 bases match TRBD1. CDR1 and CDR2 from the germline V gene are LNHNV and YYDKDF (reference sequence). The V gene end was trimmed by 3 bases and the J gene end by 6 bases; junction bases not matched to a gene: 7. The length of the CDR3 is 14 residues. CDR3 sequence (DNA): TGTGCCACCAGCAGGAGGGGGGACAGTCCTGAAGCTTTCTTT. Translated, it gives CATSRRGDSPEAFF.

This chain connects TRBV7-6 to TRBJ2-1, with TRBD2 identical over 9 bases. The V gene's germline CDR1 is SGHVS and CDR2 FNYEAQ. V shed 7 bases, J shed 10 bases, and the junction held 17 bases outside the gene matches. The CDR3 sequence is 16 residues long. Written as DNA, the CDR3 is TGTGCCAGCACCCCAACAGGTGGCGGGGGGGCTCGGGAGCAGTTCTTC. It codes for CASTPTGGGGAREQFF.

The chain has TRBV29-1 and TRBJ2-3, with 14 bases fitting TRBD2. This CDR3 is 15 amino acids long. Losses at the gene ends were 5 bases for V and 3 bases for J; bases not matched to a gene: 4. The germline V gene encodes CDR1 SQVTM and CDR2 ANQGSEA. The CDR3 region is CSVLTSGGGTDTQYF. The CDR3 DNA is TGCAGCGTTTTGACTAGCGGGGGGGGAACAGATACGCAGTATTTT.

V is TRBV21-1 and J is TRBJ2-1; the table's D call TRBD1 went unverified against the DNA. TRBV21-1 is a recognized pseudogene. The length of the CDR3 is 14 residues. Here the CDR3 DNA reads TGTGCCAGCAGCATGCTACTAAGGGGGAATGAGCAGTTCTTC. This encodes CASSMLLRGNEQFF.

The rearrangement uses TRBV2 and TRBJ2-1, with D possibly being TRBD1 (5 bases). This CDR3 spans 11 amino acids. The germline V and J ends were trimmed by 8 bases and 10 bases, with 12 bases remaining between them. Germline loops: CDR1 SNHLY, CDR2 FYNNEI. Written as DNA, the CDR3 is TGTGCCAGCTCCAGGGTCAGCGAGCAGTTCTTC. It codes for CASSRVSEQFF.

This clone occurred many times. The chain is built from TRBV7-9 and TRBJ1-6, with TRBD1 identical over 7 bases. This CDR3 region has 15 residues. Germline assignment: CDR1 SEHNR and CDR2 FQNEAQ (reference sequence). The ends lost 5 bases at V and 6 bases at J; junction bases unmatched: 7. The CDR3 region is CASSTGQVINSPLHF. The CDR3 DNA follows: TGTGCCAGCAGCACCGGACAGGTTATTAATTCACCCCTCCACTTT.